A single sample gave rise to the 17 T cell receptor beta chains below, sequenced in a study of T cell changes during pregnancy in multiple sclerosis. Here immunoSEQ multiplex PCR was the method, and the copy in TCRdb shows in-frame clones only, minus some. The table records around 78,000 clones, around 93% of them present only once. This sample comprised peripheral blood, obtained in the second trimester of pregnancy. The origin of the receptors is a female donor with multiple sclerosis, enrolled in a pregnancy study.

This sequence joins TRBV7-9 and TRBJ2-7; 8 nucleotides align to TRBD2. The CDR3 has 16 amino acids. V lost 4 bases, J lost 5 bases, and 13 bases stayed unmatched. CDR1 SEHNR and CDR2 FQNEAQ come from the germline V gene (reference sequence). The CDR3 nucleotides read TGTGCCAGCAGCTCCCAGCTACGACTAGCGTACAACGAGCAGTACTTC. It translates to CASSSQLRLAYNEQYF.

The genes are TRBV2 and TRBJ2-3, with TRBD2 matching 9 bases. The CDR3 length is 14 residues. Germline-derived CDR1 and CDR2 are SNHLY and FYNNEI. V shed 6 bases and J 4 bases; nucleotides not matched to a gene: 5. The CDR3 protein is CASRISGGPDTQYF. CDR3 nucleotide sequence: TGTGCCAGCAGGATTAGCGGGGGCCCAGATACGCAGTATTTT. Full variable domain (remainder filled in from reference TRBV2 and TRBJ2-3): EPEVTQTPSHQVTQMGQEVILRCVPISNHLYFYWYRQILGQKVEFLVSFYNNEISEKSEIFDDQFSVERPDGSNFTLKIRSTKLEDSAMYFCASRISGGPDTQYFGPGTRLTVL.

The chain employs TRBV5-6 and TRBJ1-2; D gene unclear. This CDR3 has 11 amino acids. Per germline, CDR1 SGHDT and CDR2 YYEEEE. The ends were cut back, 2 bases at V and 10 bases at J, with 9 bases in the middle. The CDR3 here is CASSLGVSYTF. CDR3 sequence (DNA): TGTGCCAGCAGCTTAGGAGTTTCCTACACCTTC.

The chain uses TRBV5-1 and TRBJ2-5, with D maybe TRBD1 (6 bases). The V gene's germline CDR1 is SGHRS and CDR2 YFSETQ. V was pared by 3 bases and J by 3 bases, with 15 bases between. This CDR3 contains 15 residues. The CDR3 sequence: CASSSSGEGEETQYF. CDR3 in DNA: TGCGCCAGCAGCTCCTCAGGGGAAGGTGAAGAGACCCAGTACTTC.

This chain uses TRBV9 with TRBJ1-2, with D maybe TRBD1 (5 bases). Trimming removed 4 bases from V and 1 base from J, with 5 bases in between. Germline lookup yields CDR1 SGDLS and CDR2 YYNGEE. The CDR3 totals 12 residues. CDR3 amino acids: CASSQGNYGYTF. The CDR3 bases are TGTGCCAGCAGCCAGGGTAACTATGGCTACACCTTC.

This chain connects TRBV6-1 to TRBJ1-3; D is undetermined. Germline CDR1 MNHNS, CDR2 SASEGT. V dropped 4 bases and J dropped 0 bases, with 7 bases sitting between them. The CDR3 is made up of 14 amino acids. The CDR3 protein is CASSGRFSGNTIYF. DNA of the CDR3: TGTGCCAGCAGTGGGCGGTTCTCTGGAAACACCATATATTTT.

The chain recombines TRBV5-1 with TRBJ2-2; a weak D match, TRBD2 (5 bases). The CDR3 has 14 residues. Trimming left V 2 bases short and J 9 bases short, with 14 bases between. CDR1 SGHRS and CDR2 YFSETQ come from the germline V gene. Here the CDR3 DNA reads TGCGCCAGCAGCTTTACTGACCGGGGTAGGGAGCTGTTTTTT. Its protein is CASSFTDRGRELFF. The full variable domain, its missing parts supplied by reference TRBV5-1 and TRBJ2-2, is KAGVTQTPRYLIKTRGQQVTLSCSPISGHRSVSWYQQTPGQGLQFLFEYFSETQRNKGNFPGRFSGRQFSNSRSEMNVSTLELGDSALYLCASSFTDRGRELFFGEGSRLTVL.

The rearrangement links TRBV29-1 to TRBJ1-1; D uncertain. The CDR3 spans 12 residues. The germline gives CDR1 SQVTM, CDR2 ANQGSEA. The DNA of the CDR3 is TGCCGGGGTGGGAGATCGAACACTGAAGCTTTCTTT. It codes for CRGGRSNTEAFF.

The V call is TRBV18, the J call TRBJ2-1; 10 bases agree with TRBD1. CDR3 length: 15 residues. J lost 1 base, V lost 3 bases, and 0 bases had no gene match. CDR1 KGHSH and CDR2 LQKENI come from the germline V gene. This chain's CDR3 is CASSPGQGSYNEQFF. In DNA form, the CDR3 reads TGTGCCAGCTCACCGGGACAGGGGTCCTACAATGAGCAGTTCTTC.

The chain has TRBV2 and TRBJ2-3, with D possibly TRBD1 on 6 matching bases. The CDR3 is made up of 12 amino acids. Trimming left V 6 bases short and J 6 bases short, with 10 bases between. Germline V lookup: CDR1 SNHLY, CDR2 FYNNEI. The CDR3 region has the DNA TGTGCCAGCAGCAAAAGGGGGGATACGCAGTATTTT. Protein sequence: CASSKRGDTQYF.

This chain uses TRBV10-2 with TRBJ1-3; D not resolved. This CDR3 has 15 amino acids. Germline V gene lookup returns CDR1 WSHSY and CDR2 SAAADI. With 3 bases removed from V and 0 bases from J, the gap between germline ends came to 9 bases. CDR3 bases: TGCGCCAGCAGTGAAAGTTGGGCCTCTGGAAACACCATATATTTT. Amino acids: CASSESWASGNTIYF.

The chain employs TRBV7-2 and TRBJ2-3, with 11 bases aligning to TRBD1. Germline trimming cut 6 bases from V and 4 bases from J; bases unmatched to any gene: 3. The CDR3 consists of 14 residues. Germline V gene data show CDR1 as SGHTA and CDR2 as FQGNSA. CDR3 coding DNA: TGTGCCAGCAGGCGGACAGGGGGCGCAGATACGCAGTATTTT. Protein: CASRRTGGADTQYF.

The chain employs TRBV6-5 and TRBJ1-5, with D possibly TRBD1 on 5 matching bases. This CDR3 is 13 amino acids long. CDR1 MNHEY and CDR2 SVGAGI come from the germline V gene. V was clipped by 6 bases and J by 6 bases, with 12 bases between them. This CDR3 is CASREDRSQPQHF. CDR3 bases: TGTGCCAGCAGGGAAGACAGATCTCAGCCCCAGCATTTT.

The CDR3 is CASSLLTVLASGNTIYF. The CDR3 coding sequence is TGTGCCAGCAGCTTATTGACAGTCCTGGCCTCTGGAAACACCATATATTTT. The rearrangement uses TRBV7-2 and TRBJ1-3; D is possibly TRBD1 (5 bases). V lost 2 bases, J lost 0 bases, and 14 bases lay in between. Germline CDR1 is SGHTA and CDR2 is FQGNSA. The CDR3 sequence is 17 residues long.

This chain joins TRBV4-1 and TRBJ2-7; D might be TRBD2 (6 bases). The CDR3 runs to 14 residues. V was cut by 4 bases and J by 3 bases, with 13 bases left in between. CDR1 is MGHRA, CDR2 YSYEKL, per germline. The CDR3 is CASSPSTGGYEQYF. CDR3 sequence (DNA): TGCGCCAGCAGCCCCTCGACCGGGGGCTACGAGCAGTACTTC.

The chain recombines TRBV18 with TRBJ1-5; 7 bases line up with TRBD1. The CDR3 has 15 residues. The junction had 2 bases not matched to a gene; V was cut back by 3 bases and J by 0 bases. Per the germline V gene, CDR1 is KGHSH and CDR2 is LQKENI. CDR3 sequence: CASSPRGVSNQPQHF. The CDR3 coding sequence is TGTGCCAGCTCACCCAGGGGGGTTAGCAATCAGCCCCAGCATTTT.

This chain links TRBV7-2 with TRBJ1-6, with 8 bases aligning to TRBD1. The CDR3 is made up of 16 amino acids. Germline CDR1 SGHTA, CDR2 FQGNSA. J lost 1 base, V lost 6 bases, and 5 bases had no gene match. Written as DNA, the CDR3 is TGTGCCAGCAGTCCAACAGGGGGTTCCTATAATTCACCCCTCCACTTT. This translates into CASSPTGGSYNSPLHF.